The sequence of this T cell receptor beta chain was determined in a study of neurological immune-mediated disorders. Study-level information: Of the approximately 35 patients with multiple sclerosis, about 31 had relapsing-remitting MS, whereas the remaining 3 had secondary progressive MS. The study, taken as a whole, reports: The absence of any CDR3 amino acid sequence shared by expanded clones across subjects suggests that repertoires were private in all groups.

Trimming pared 4 bases from V and 2 bases from J, leaving 15 bases between. CDR3 length: 15 residues. The V gene's germline CDR1 is SQVTM and CDR2 ANQGSEA. This clonotype was observed many times. The antigen is undetermined. Whenever a sequencing run was performed, it yielded over 170 million TCR-beta sequences from 15-18 subjects. TCRdb reanalysed the 5' RACE reads using MiXCR and keeps one entry per CDR3 protein. Of roughly 38,000 distinct CDR3 sequences in the sample, roughly 2.5% were seen once. Input material: PBMCs. The sequence was collected from a man aged 25-40 years with multiple sclerosis. The gene calls are TRBV29-1 and TRBJ2-1; D is uncertain. The CDR3 loop is CSVANSRSPYNEQFF. CDR3 coding DNA: TGCAGCGTTGCCAATAGTAGGTCACCCTACAATGAGCAGTTCTTC.